The 6 T cell receptor beta chains below all came from one sample that was sequenced in a study of shared clonotypes between healthy human individuals. Libraries were prepared by immunoSEQ multiplex PCR; TCRdb keeps only in-frame clonotypes and omits some of them. The sample comprises about 480,000 clones, about four fifths of which are singletons, and under 15% rests with the top ten. Sample: PBMCs. All receptors come from a woman in her 40s in good health. Some clones in this sample may be carry-over from other donors' samples.

This clone occurred a few times. This chain uses TRBV10-3 with TRBJ2-7; 7 positions match TRBD2. The CDR3 is 15 amino acids. Trimming at V came to 4 bases and at J to 3 bases, leaving 9 bases not matched to a gene. Per germline, CDR1 ENHRY and CDR2 SYGVKD. The chain's CDR3 is CAISGPGLQNYEQYF. Here the CDR3 DNA reads TGTGCCATCAGTGGTCCGGGACTACAGAACTACGAGCAGTACTTC.

The genes are TRBV2 and TRBJ2-1; 10 bases are a match to TRBD2. This CDR3 is 15 amino acids long. The trim removed 6 bases at V and 8 bases at J, leaving 10 bases unmatched. Germline values: CDR1 SNHLY, CDR2 FYNNEI. The CDR3 coding sequence is TGTGCCAGCAGAACCCCGGGACTAGCGAACTATGAGCAGTTCTTC. It translates to CASRTPGLANYEQFF. Looking up the rest from reference TRBV2 and TRBJ2-1 gives the full variable domain: EPEVTQTPSHQVTQMGQEVILRCVPISNHLYFYWYRQILGQKVEFLVSFYNNEISEKSEIFDDQFSVERPDGSNFTLKIRSTKLEDSAMYFCASRTPGLANYEQFFGPGTRLTVL.

V usage is TRBV19 and J usage is TRBJ1-1, with 8 positions matching TRBD1. Germline CDR1 LNHDA, CDR2 SQIVND (reference sequence). V shed 2 bases, J shed 4 bases, and the junction held 9 bases outside the gene matches. The CDR3 extends over 16 amino acids. CDR3 bases: TGTGCCAGTAGTATAATCTCGACAGGGGACGGCACTGAAGCTTTCTTT. Translating gives CASSIISTGDGTEAFF.

Only one count was recorded for this clone. As DNA, the CDR3 is TGTGCCAGCAGTTACGGGAGGACTAGCGAGAAGGGTGAGCAGTACTTC. Its translation is CASSYGRTSEKGEQYF. The rearrangement links TRBV6-5 to TRBJ2-7; 9 nucleotides line up with TRBD2. This CDR3 region has 16 residues. CDR1 MNHEY and CDR2 SVGAGI come from the germline V gene. V was pared by 2 bases and J by 7 bases, with 12 bases of the junction left unmatched.

The CDR3 sequence: CASSLDPAMNTEAFF. The CDR3 coding sequence is TGCGCCAGCAGCTTGGACCCGGCCATGAACACTGAAGCTTTCTTT. The V gene is TRBV5-1, the J gene TRBJ1-1; no firm D call. V was shortened by 0 bases and J by 0 bases, with 9 bases between the two germline ends. CDR1 and CDR2 from the germline V gene are SGHRS and YFSETQ. This CDR3 is built from 15 residues.

V usage is TRBV11-3 and J usage is TRBJ1-5, with D maybe TRBD1 (5 bases). V was trimmed by 0 bases and J by 1 base, leaving 22 bases between them. This CDR3 has 20 amino acids. Germline CDR1 and CDR2: SGHNT and YENEEA. This chain's CDR3 is CASSLDLGREGSWSNQPQHF. The CDR3, as DNA: TGTGCCAGCAGCTTAGATCTTGGCAGGGAGGGGAGTTGGAGCAATCAGCCCCAGCATTTT.